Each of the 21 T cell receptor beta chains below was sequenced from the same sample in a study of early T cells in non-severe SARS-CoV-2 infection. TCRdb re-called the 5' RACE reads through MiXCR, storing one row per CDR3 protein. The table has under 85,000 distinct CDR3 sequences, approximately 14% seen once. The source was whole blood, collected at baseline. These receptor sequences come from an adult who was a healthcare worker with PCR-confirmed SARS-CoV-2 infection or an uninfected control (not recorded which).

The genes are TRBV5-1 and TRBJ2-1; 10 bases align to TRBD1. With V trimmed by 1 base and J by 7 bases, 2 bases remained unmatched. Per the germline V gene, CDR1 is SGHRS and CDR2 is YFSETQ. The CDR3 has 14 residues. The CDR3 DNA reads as TGCGCCAGCAGCTTGAGGACAGGGGGAAATGAGCAGTTCTTC. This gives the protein CASSLRTGGNEQFF. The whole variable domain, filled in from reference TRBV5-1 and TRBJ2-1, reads KAGVTQTPRYLIKTRGQQVTLSCSPISGHRSVSWYQQTPGQGLQFLFEYFSETQRNKGNFPGRFSGRQFSNSRSEMNVSTLELGDSALYLCASSLRTGGNEQFFGPGTRLTVL.

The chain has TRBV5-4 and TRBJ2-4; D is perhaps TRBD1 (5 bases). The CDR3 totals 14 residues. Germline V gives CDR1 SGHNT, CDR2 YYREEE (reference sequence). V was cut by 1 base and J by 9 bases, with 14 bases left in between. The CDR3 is CASSLNIGEGIQYF. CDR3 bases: TGTGCCAGCAGCTTGAACATAGGGGAAGGCATTCAGTACTTC.

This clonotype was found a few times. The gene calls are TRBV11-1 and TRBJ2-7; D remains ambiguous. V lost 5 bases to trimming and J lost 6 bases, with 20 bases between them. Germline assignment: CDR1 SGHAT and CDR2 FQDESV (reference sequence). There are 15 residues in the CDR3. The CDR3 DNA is TGTGCCAGCAGCGTAGGCCGCGGAACTCTCCTCGAGCAGTACTTC. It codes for CASSVGRGTLLEQYF.

The DNA for the CDR3 is TGTGCCAGCTCGTTCGACAGGTCGGACTACTCCGGGGAGCTGTTTTTT. Its translation: CASSFDRSDYSGELFF. The V call is TRBV18, the J call TRBJ2-2; D may match TRBD1 or TRBD2 (6 bases each). This CDR3 is built from 16 residues. Between the trimmed V and J ends, which lost 6 bases and 6 bases, there was a span of 20 bases. Germline V gene lookup returns CDR1 KGHSH and CDR2 LQKENI.

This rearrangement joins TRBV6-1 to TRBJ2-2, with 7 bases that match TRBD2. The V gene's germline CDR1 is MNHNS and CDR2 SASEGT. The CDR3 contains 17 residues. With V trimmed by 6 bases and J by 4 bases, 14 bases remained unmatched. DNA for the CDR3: TGTGCCAGCAGCGAGTCCCTTTGGGGGGGAAGCACCGGGGAGCTGTTTTTT. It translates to CASSESLWGGSTGELFF.

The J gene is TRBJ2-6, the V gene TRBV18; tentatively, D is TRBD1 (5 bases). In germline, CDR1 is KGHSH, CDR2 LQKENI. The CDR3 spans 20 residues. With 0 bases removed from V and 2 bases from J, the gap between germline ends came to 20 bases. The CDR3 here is CASSPPKSTGLGPGANVLTF. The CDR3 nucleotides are TGTGCCAGCTCACCACCGAAGTCCACAGGTCTAGGTCCTGGGGCCAACGTCCTGACTTTC.

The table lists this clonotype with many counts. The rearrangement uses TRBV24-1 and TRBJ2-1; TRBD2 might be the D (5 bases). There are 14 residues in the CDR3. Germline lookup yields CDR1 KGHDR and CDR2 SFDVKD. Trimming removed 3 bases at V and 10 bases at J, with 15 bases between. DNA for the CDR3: TGTGCCACCAGTGATCTGGAGCCCGGGATGGAGCAGTTCTTC. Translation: CATSDLEPGMEQFF.

The CDR3 DNA sequence: TGCAGCGGAAGGACGGGACTACAAGAGACCCAGTACTTC. Translation gives CSGRTGLQETQYF. V usage is TRBV29-1 and J usage is TRBJ2-5; TRBD2 matches 7 bases. The CDR3 covers 13 residues. Germline CDR1 SQVTM, CDR2 ANQGSEA. Trimming cost V 7 bases and J 2 bases; bases outside gene matches: 7.

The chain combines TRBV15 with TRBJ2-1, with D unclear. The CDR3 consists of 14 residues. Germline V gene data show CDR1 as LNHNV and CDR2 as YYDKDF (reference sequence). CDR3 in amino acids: CGSPPCPRPNEQFF. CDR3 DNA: TGTGGTTCCCCGCCTTGCCCAAGGCCCAATGAGCAGTTCTTC.

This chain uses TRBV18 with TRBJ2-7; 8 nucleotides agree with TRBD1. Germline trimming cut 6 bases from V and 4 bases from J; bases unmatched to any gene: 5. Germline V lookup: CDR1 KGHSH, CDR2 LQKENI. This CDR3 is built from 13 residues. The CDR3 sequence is CASSPQGAYEQYF. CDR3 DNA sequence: TGTGCCAGCTCGCCTCAGGGGGCGTACGAGCAGTACTTC. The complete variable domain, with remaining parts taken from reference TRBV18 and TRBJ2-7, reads NAGVMQNPRHLVRRRGQEARLRCSPMKGHSHVYWYRQLPEEGLKFMVYLQKENIIDESGMPKERFSAEFPKEGPSILRIQQVVRGDSAAYFCASSPQGAYEQYFGPGTRLTVT.

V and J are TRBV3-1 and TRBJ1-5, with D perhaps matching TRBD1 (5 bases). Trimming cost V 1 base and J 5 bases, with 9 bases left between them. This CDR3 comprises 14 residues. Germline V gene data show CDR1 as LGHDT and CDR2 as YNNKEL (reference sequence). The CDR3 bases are TGTGCCAGCAGCCAAGTTGGAGGGGATCAGCCCCAGCATTTT. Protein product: CASSQVGGDQPQHF.

In DNA, the CDR3 is TGTGCCATCAGTGAGTCGTCTGGCAGTTTGAACACTGAAGCTTTCTTT. Protein: CAISESSGSLNTEAFF. The gene calls are TRBV10-3 and TRBJ1-1; D not certain. The CDR3 is made up of 16 amino acids. V was clipped by 0 bases and J by 0 bases, with 11 bases between them. The V gene's germline CDR1 is ENHRY and CDR2 SYGVKD.

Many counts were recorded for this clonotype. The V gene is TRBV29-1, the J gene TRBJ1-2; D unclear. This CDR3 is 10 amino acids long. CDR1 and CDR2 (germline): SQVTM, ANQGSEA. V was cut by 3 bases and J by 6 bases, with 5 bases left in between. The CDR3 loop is CSVDGDGYTF. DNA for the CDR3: TGCAGCGTTGATGGAGATGGCTACACCTTC.

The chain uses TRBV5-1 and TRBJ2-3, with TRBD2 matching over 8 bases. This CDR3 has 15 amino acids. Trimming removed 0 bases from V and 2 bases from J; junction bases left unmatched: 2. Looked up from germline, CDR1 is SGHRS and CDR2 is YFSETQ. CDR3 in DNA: TGCGCCAGCAGCTTGGTAGCGGGGAACACAGATACGCAGTATTTT. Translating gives CASSLVAGNTDTQYF. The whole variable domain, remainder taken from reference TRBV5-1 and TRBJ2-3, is KAGVTQTPRYLIKTRGQQVTLSCSPISGHRSVSWYQQTPGQGLQFLFEYFSETQRNKGNFPGRFSGRQFSNSRSEMNVSTLELGDSALYLCASSLVAGNTDTQYFGPGTRLTVL.

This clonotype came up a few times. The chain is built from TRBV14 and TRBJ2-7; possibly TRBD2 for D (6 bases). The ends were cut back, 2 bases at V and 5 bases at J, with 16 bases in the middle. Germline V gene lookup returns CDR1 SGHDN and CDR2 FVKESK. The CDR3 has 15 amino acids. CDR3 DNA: TGTGCCAGCAGCCAATGGGCGGGGCCCCAGGACGAGCAGTACTTC. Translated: CASSQWAGPQDEQYF.

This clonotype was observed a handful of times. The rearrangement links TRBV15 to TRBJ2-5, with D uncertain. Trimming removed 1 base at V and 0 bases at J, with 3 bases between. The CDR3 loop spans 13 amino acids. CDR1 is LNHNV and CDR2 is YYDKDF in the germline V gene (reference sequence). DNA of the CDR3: TGTGCCACCAGCAGAGGGTACCAAGAGACCCAGTACTTC. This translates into CATSRGYQETQYF.

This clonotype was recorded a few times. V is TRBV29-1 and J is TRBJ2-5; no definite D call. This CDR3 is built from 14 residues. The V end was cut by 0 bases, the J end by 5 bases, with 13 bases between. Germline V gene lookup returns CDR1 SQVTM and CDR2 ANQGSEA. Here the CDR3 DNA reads TGCAGCGTTGAAGAACAACTCTTTGGCGAGACCCAGTACTTC. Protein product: CSVEEQLFGETQYF.

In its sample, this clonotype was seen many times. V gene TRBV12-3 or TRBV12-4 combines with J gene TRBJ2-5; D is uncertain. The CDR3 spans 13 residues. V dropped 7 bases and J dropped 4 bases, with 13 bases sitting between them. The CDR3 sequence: CASIQQLGETQYF. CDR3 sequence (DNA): TGTGCCAGCATCCAGCAGCTGGGAGAGACCCAGTACTTC.

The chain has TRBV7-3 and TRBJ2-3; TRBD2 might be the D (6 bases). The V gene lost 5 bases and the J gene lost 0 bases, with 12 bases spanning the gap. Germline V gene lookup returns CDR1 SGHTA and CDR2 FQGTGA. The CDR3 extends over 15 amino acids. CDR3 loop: CASSPDGGSTDTQYF. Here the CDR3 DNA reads TGTGCCAGCAGCCCAGACGGGGGTAGCACAGATACGCAGTATTTT.

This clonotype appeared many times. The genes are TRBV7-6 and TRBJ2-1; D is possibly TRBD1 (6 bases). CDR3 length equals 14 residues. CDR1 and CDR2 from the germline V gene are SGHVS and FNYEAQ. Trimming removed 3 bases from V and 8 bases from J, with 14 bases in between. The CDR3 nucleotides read TGTGCCAGCAGCTTGGTTACAGGGACCGATGAGCAGTTCTTC. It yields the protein CASSLVTGTDEQFF. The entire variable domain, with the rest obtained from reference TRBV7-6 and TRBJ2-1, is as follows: GAGVSQSPRYKVTKRGQDVALRCDPISGHVSLYWYRQALGQGPEFLTYFNYEAQQDKSGLPNDRFSAERPEGSISTLTIQRTEQRDSAMYRCASSLVTGTDEQFFGPGTRLTVL.

Here the CDR3 DNA reads TGTGCCAGCAGCTTGATCCAGGGCCCCTACAATGAGCAGTTCTTC. Amino acid sequence: CASSLIQGPYNEQFF. The rearrangement joins TRBV5-4 to TRBJ2-1; D is possibly TRBD1 (5 bases). This CDR3 spans 15 amino acids. Trimming pared 1 base from V and 2 bases from J, leaving 10 bases between. From germline, CDR1 is SGHNT and CDR2 YYREEE (reference sequence). The full variable domain, with the rest looked up from reference TRBV5-4 and TRBJ2-1, is ETGVTQSPTHLIKTRGQQVTLRCSSQSGHNTVSWYQQALGQGPQFIFQYYREEENGRGNFPPRFSGLQFPNYSSELNVNALELDDSALYLCASSLIQGPYNEQFFGPGTRLTVL.